This T cell receptor (beta chain) is drawn from a study of CD8 T cells in Susac syndrome. Across the whole study: Blood was drawn from Susac syndrome patients while they were therapy-naive, on corticosteroids, or on intravenous immunoglobulin alone.

A quantity of 0.5 to 1 ug RNA underwent reverse transcription using random hexamers. TCRdb ran MiXCR on the immunoSEQ multiplex PCR reads and lists one entry per CDR3 protein. The table records 200,000 to 300,000 distinct CDR3 sequences, 90% to 96% of them present only once. Sequencing was performed on CD4+ T cells from PBMCs. This receptor was identified in a human donor with Susac syndrome.

The CDR3 DNA sequence: TGTGCCAGCAACCCCGTAGCGGGAGGCCCGGGGGAGAATGAGCAGTTCTTC. Translated, it gives CASNPVAGGPGENEQFF. The rearrangement links TRBV25-1 to TRBJ2-1, with 10 bases fitting TRBD2. V trimming: 7 bases; J trimming: 7 bases; junction bases outside the gene matches: 16. This CDR3 has 17 amino acids. Germline CDR1 reads MGHDK; CDR2 reads SYGVNS.